Below are 21 T cell receptor beta chains sequenced from a single sample in a study of shared clonotypes between healthy human individuals. Assay used: immunoSEQ multiplex PCR; TCRdb lists only in-frame clones, some missing. The sample has roughly 770,000 clones, around 96% seen once. Only CD45RO-negative cells positively selected for CCR7 counted as naive CD8 cells, so terminally differentiated effector memory CD45RA+ cells were excluded. Sequenced material: naive CD8+ T cells sorted from blood. The receptors shown here come from a young man in good health.

J is TRBJ2-1 and V is TRBV5-1, with 8 bases matching TRBD2. Unmatched junction bases numbered 5, after V lost 3 bases and J lost 3 bases. This CDR3 is 15 amino acids long. Per germline, CDR1 SGHRS and CDR2 YFSETQ. CDR3: CASSSTGGFYNEQFF. For the CDR3, the DNA is TGCGCCAGCAGCTCCACGGGGGGGTTCTACAATGAGCAGTTCTTC. The full variable domain, with the rest looked up from reference TRBV5-1 and TRBJ2-1, is KAGVTQTPRYLIKTRGQQVTLSCSPISGHRSVSWYQQTPGQGLQFLFEYFSETQRNKGNFPGRFSGRQFSNSRSEMNVSTLELGDSALYLCASSSTGGFYNEQFFGPGTRLTVL.

As for this clone: Other DNA sequences within the sample encode an identical CDR3. The chain couples TRBV29-1 to TRBJ2-1; D is unresolved. The germline V and J ends were trimmed by 3 bases and 6 bases, with 6 bases remaining between them. The CDR3 loop spans 11 amino acids. CDR1 and CDR2 (germline): SQVTM, ANQGSEA. CDR3 DNA: TGCAGCGTTGAGTCGGGCAATGAGCAGTTCTTC. It is translated as CSVESGNEQFF.

The V call is TRBV7-9, the J call TRBJ2-7, with 11 bases lining up with TRBD2. The CDR3 is 19 amino acids. Germline V gene sequence: CDR1 SEHNR, CDR2 FQNEAQ (reference sequence). J lost 1 base, V lost 2 bases, and 13 bases had no gene match. CDR3: CASSLTAGTSGTLSYEQYF. CDR3 bases: TGTGCCAGCAGCTTAACCGCCGGGACTAGCGGCACCCTGTCCTACGAGCAGTACTTC.

Concerning this clone itself: The same CDR3 arises from other DNA sequences in this sample as well. V gene TRBV27 combines with J gene TRBJ1-5; D remains ambiguous. This CDR3 comprises 14 residues. Germline values: CDR1 MNHEY, CDR2 SMNVEV (reference sequence). Trimming took off 0 bases at V and 4 bases at J, with 7 bases between the two ends. The CDR3 DNA follows: TGTGCCAGCAGTTTATCCCGGGGTAATCAGCCCCAGCATTTT. Encoded protein: CASSLSRGNQPQHF.

V gene TRBV29-1 combines with J gene TRBJ2-7, with TRBD2 matching over 8 bases. The CDR3 loop spans 14 amino acids. The J segment lost 3 bases and the V segment lost 8 bases, leaving 12 bases of the junction unmatched. Germline loops: CDR1 SQVTM, CDR2 ANQGSEA. Written as DNA, the CDR3 is TGCAGCACCGGGGAAGCGGGACTAGGCTACGAGCAGTACTTC. Its translation is CSTGEAGLGYEQYF.

The gene calls are TRBV6-5 and TRBJ2-1; no reliable D call. V shed 0 bases and J shed 4 bases, with 7 bases lying between them. Germline V gene sequence: CDR1 MNHEY, CDR2 SVGAGI. This CDR3 is 14 amino acids long. This chain's CDR3 is CASSYSSEYNEQFF. CDR3 bases: TGTGCCAGCAGTTACTCGTCAGAGTACAATGAGCAGTTCTTC.

The V call is TRBV28, the J call TRBJ2-7, with 12 bases that match TRBD2. The CDR3 covers 17 residues. Germline V lookup: CDR1 MDHEN, CDR2 SYDVKM. Losses at the gene ends were 5 bases for V and 4 bases for J; bases not matched to a gene: 12. The CDR3 loop reads CASSPQRLAGEPYEQYF. The CDR3 DNA reads as TGTGCCAGCAGTCCTCAGAGACTAGCGGGAGAACCATACGAGCAGTACTTC.

This clone was observed once. The chain carries TRBV13 and TRBJ1-1; D uncertain. Germline assignment: CDR1 PRHDT and CDR2 FYEKMQ (reference sequence). The CDR3 totals 13 residues. The ends were cut back, 8 bases at V and 6 bases at J, with 16 bases in the middle. DNA for the CDR3: TGTGCCAGCCGGAGCGGCATTCGAGCTGAAGCTTTCTTT. Translation gives CASRSGIRAEAFF.

The chain combines TRBV29-1 with TRBJ2-5; weak D call: TRBD1 (6 bases). Germline V lookup: CDR1 SQVTM, CDR2 ANQGSEA. This CDR3 spans 14 amino acids. The germline V and J ends were trimmed by 4 bases and 5 bases, with 17 bases remaining between them. The DNA of the CDR3 is TGCAGCGTTGTATTGCTTGGGGGCGGGGAGACCCAGTACTTC. Encoded protein: CSVVLLGGGETQYF.

V gene TRBV7-6 combines with J gene TRBJ2-1; 13 bases line up with TRBD2. Trimming removed 5 bases from V and 7 bases from J; junction bases left unmatched: 8. This CDR3 is 16 amino acids long. Germline V gene sequence: CDR1 SGHVS, CDR2 FNYEAQ. In nucleotides, the CDR3 is TGTGCCAGCAGCCCCGAGCAGACTAGCGGGAGGAATGAGCAGTTCTTC. This sequence encodes CASSPEQTSGRNEQFF. Using reference TRBV7-6 and TRBJ2-1 for the parts outside the CDR3, the full variable domain is GAGVSQSPRYKVTKRGQDVALRCDPISGHVSLYWYRQALGQGPEFLTYFNYEAQQDKSGLPNDRFSAERPEGSISTLTIQRTEQRDSAMYRCASSPEQTSGRNEQFFGPGTRLTVL.

The chain couples TRBV5-4 to TRBJ2-5; D gene unclear. The CDR3 extends over 16 amino acids. The V end was cut by 4 bases, the J end by 4 bases, with 20 bases between. Looked up from germline, CDR1 is SGHNT and CDR2 is YYREEE (reference sequence). This chain's CDR3 is CASSLDGFASRETQYF. The CDR3, as DNA: TGTGCCAGCAGCCTCGACGGCTTCGCTTCTCGAGAGACCCAGTACTTC.

The CDR3 region has the DNA TGCAGCGTCTCAGGGGGACTAGCGGCTACCTACAATGAGCAGTTCTTC. This encodes CSVSGGLAATYNEQFF. V is TRBV29-1 and J is TRBJ2-1; TRBD2 aligns across 11 bases. Trimming cost V 6 bases and J 2 bases; bases outside gene matches: 9. Germline CDR1 reads SQVTM; CDR2 reads ANQGSEA. The CDR3 is 16 residues long.

The chain links TRBV28 to TRBJ2-7, with TRBD1 matching 9 bases. The CDR3 runs 14 residues. J gave up 4 bases and V 5 bases, and 6 bases lay outside the gene matches. Germline assignment: CDR1 MDHEN and CDR2 SYDVKM. CDR3 bases: TGTGCCAGCAGTGTCTACAGGGGGCTGTACGAGCAGTACTTC. The encoded protein is CASSVYRGLYEQYF.

This clone was counted once. This sequence joins TRBV7-3 and TRBJ2-5; D perhaps matches TRBD1 (5 bases). This CDR3 has 13 residues. The V end lost 2 bases, the J end lost 1 base, and 5 bases lay between the germline ends. The V gene's germline CDR1 is SGHTA and CDR2 FQGTGA. The CDR3 region is CASSLGAQETQYF. The CDR3 DNA reads as TGTGCCAGCAGCTTAGGGGCCCAAGAGACCCAGTACTTC.

The rearrangement joins TRBV15 to TRBJ1-2; D remains ambiguous. Trimming took off 0 bases at V and 1 base at J, with 9 bases between the two ends. Germline CDR1 and CDR2: LNHNV and YYDKDF (reference sequence). This CDR3 has 15 residues. CDR3 DNA: TGTGCCACCAGCAGAGATGGGGAGGGTAACTATGGCTACACCTTC. Translated: CATSRDGEGNYGYTF. Based on the CDR3 plus reference TRBV15 and TRBJ1-2, the full variable domain is DAMVIQNPRYQVTQFGKPVTLSCSQTLNHNVMYWYQQKSSQAPKLLFHYYDKDFNNEADTPDNFQSRRPNTSFCFLDIRSPGLGDTAMYLCATSRDGEGNYGYTFGSGTRLTVV.

The chain combines TRBV16 with TRBJ2-7; 7 bases are a match to TRBD1. V lost 0 bases and J lost 4; bases outside the gene matches: 3. Germline V gene data show CDR1 as KGHSY and CDR2 as FQNENV. CDR3 length: 14 amino acids. CDR3 residues: CASSQSGTVYEQYF. The CDR3 coding sequence is TGTGCCAGCAGCCAATCGGGGACAGTTTACGAGCAGTACTTC.

The rearrangement uses TRBV29-1 and TRBJ2-7, with 11 bases that match TRBD2. Trimming took 7 bases from V and 4 from J; bases not matched to a gene: 9. The CDR3 loop spans 14 amino acids. CDR1 and CDR2 from the germline V gene are SQVTM and ANQGSEA. The CDR3 loop reads CSGILAGASYEQYF. In DNA form, the CDR3 reads TGCAGCGGAATACTAGCGGGAGCTAGTTACGAGCAGTACTTC.

This sequence joins TRBV7-9 and TRBJ2-2; D uncertain. This CDR3 contains 13 residues. The V and J ends lost 5 bases and 2 bases respectively, with 6 bases between them. Germline values: CDR1 SEHNR, CDR2 FQNEAQ (reference sequence). The CDR3 nucleotides are TGTGCCAGCAGCATTTCCAACACCGGGGAGCTGTTTTTT. Translation gives CASSISNTGELFF.

V usage is TRBV7-6 and J usage is TRBJ2-5; 7 positions match TRBD1. The junction had 16 bases not matched to a gene; V was cut back by 11 bases and J by 7 bases. This CDR3 has 14 residues. Germline values: CDR1 SGHVS, CDR2 FNYEAQ. The DNA for the CDR3 is TGTGCCGTAACACCAGGGACAGCCCGGGGGACCCAGTACTTC. It yields the protein CAVTPGTARGTQYF.

DNA of the CDR3: TGTGCCAGCAGCTTATCGGCTAGCGGGTACAACACAGATACGCAGTATTTT. Its translation: CASSLSASGYNTDTQYF. The V gene is TRBV11-3, the J gene TRBJ2-3, with TRBD2 matching 8 bases. The V gene's germline CDR1 is SGHNT and CDR2 YENEEA. V dropped 2 bases and J dropped 2; count of bases not matched to a gene: 9. This CDR3 is built from 17 residues.

This sequence joins TRBV10-2 and TRBJ2-3; D is possibly TRBD2 (6 bases). Germline V gene data show CDR1 as WSHSY and CDR2 as SAAADI. The CDR3 covers 17 residues. V shed 0 bases and J shed 0 bases, with 13 bases lying between them. CDR3 loop: CASSESTRGRSTDTQYF. Here the CDR3 DNA reads TGCGCCAGCAGTGAGTCGACGCGGGGTCGGAGCACAGATACGCAGTATTTT.